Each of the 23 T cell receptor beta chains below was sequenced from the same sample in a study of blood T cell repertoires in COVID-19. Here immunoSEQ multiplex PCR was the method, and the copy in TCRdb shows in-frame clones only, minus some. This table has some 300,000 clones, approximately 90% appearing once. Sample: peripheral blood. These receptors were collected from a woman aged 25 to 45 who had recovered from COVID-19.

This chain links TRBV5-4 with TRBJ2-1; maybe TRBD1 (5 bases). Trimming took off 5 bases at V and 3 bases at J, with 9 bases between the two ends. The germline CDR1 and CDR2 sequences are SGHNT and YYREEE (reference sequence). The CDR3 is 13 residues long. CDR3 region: CASRRDSYNEQFF. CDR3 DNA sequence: TGTGCCAGCAGACGCGACAGCTACAATGAGCAGTTCTTC.

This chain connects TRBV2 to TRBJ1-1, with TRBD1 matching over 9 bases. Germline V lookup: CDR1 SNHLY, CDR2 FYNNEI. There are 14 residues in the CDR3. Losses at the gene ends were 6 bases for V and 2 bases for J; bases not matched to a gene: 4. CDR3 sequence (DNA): TGTGCCAGCAGGATGACAGGGGGTAACACTGAAGCTTTCTTT. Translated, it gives CASRMTGGNTEAFF.

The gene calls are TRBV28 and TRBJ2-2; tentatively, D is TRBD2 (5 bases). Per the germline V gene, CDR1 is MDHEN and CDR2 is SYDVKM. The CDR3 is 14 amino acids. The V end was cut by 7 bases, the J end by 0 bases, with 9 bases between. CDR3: CASTDGTNTGELFF. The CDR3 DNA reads TGTGCCAGCACTGACGGGACGAACACCGGGGAGCTGTTTTTT.

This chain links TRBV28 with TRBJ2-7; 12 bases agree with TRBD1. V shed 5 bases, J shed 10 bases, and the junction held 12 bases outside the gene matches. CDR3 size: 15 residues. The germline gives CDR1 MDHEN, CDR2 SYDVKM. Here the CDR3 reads CASSRSLGQGAFQYF. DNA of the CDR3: TGTGCCAGCAGTCGGTCGTTGGGACAGGGGGCTTTTCAGTACTTC.

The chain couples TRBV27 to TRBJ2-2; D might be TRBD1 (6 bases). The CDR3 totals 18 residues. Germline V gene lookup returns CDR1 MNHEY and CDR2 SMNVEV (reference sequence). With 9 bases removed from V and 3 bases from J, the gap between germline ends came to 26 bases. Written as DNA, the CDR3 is TGTGCCAGTCGACTTGGGGCAGGGGCGAGTTTTGACACCGGGGAGCTGTTTTTT. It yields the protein CASRLGAGASFDTGELFF.

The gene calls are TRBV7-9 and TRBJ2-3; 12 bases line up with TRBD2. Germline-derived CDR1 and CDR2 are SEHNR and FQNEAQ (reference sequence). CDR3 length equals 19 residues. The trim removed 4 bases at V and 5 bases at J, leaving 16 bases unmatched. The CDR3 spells CASSSRIGLAGSLGDTQYF. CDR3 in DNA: TGTGCCAGCAGCTCAAGAATAGGACTAGCGGGGTCCCTCGGAGATACGCAGTATTTT.

The chain's CDR3 is CASSTSGTSGVGNEQFF. In nucleotides, the CDR3 is TGTGCCAGCAGCACCAGTGGGACTAGCGGGGTGGGGAATGAGCAGTTCTTC. This chain connects TRBV13 to TRBJ2-1; 13 nucleotides line up with TRBD2. Germline assignment: CDR1 PRHDT and CDR2 FYEKMQ (reference sequence). The V and J ends lost 5 bases and 7 bases, in that order; junction bases with no gene match: 11. The CDR3 covers 17 residues.

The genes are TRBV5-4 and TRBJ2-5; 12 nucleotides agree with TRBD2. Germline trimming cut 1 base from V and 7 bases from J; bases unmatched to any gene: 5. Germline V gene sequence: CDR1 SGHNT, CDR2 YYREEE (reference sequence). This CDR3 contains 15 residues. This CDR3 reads CASSLTSGGPGTQYF. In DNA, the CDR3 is TGTGCCAGCAGCTTGACTAGCGGGGGGCCGGGGACCCAGTACTTC. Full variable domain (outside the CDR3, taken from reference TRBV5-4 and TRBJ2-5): ETGVTQSPTHLIKTRGQQVTLRCSSQSGHNTVSWYQQALGQGPQFIFQYYREEENGRGNFPPRFSGLQFPNYSSELNVNALELDDSALYLCASSLTSGGPGTQYFGPGTRLLVL.

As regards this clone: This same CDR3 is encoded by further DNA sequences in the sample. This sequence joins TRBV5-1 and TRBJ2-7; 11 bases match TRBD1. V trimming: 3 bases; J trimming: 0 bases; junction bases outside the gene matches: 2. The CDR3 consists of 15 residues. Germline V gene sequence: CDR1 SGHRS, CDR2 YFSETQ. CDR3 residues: CASSSGQGASYEQYF. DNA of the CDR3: TGCGCCAGCAGCTCAGGACAGGGGGCCTCCTACGAGCAGTACTTC.

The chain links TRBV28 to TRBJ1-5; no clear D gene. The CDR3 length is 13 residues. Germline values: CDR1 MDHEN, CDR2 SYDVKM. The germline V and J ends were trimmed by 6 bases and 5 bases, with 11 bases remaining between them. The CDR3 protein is CASSRGFHQPQHF. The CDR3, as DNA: TGTGCCAGCAGCCGAGGGTTCCATCAGCCCCAGCATTTT.

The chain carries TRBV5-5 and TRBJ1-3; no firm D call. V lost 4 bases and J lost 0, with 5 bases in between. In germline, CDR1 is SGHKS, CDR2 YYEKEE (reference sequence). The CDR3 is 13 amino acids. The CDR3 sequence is CASSPLSGNTIYF. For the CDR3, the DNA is TGTGCCAGCAGCCCCCTCTCTGGAAACACCATATATTTT. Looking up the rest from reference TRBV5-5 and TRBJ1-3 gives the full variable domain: DAGVTQSPTHLIKTRGQQVTLRCSPISGHKSVSWYQQVLGQGPQFIFQYYEKEERGRGNFPDRFSARQFPNYSSELNVNALLLGDSALYLCASSPLSGNTIYFGEGSWLTVV.

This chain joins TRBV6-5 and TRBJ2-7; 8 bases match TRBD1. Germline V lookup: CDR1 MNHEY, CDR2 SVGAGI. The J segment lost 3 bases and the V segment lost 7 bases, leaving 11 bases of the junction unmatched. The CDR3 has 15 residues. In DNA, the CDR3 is TGTGCCAGCACGAAAACCTTGGACAGGGACTACGAGCAGTACTTC. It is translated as CASTKTLDRDYEQYF.

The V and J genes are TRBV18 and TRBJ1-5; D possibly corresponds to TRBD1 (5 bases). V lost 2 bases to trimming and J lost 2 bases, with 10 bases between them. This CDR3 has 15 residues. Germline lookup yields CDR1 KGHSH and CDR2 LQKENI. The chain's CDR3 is CASSPVSRGNQPQHF. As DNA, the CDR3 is TGTGCCAGCTCACCAGTCAGCAGGGGCAATCAGCCCCAGCATTTT. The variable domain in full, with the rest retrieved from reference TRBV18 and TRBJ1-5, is NAGVMQNPRHLVRRRGQEARLRCSPMKGHSHVYWYRQLPEEGLKFMVYLQKENIIDESGMPKERFSAEFPKEGPSILRIQQVVRGDSAAYFCASSPVSRGNQPQHFGDGTRLSIL.

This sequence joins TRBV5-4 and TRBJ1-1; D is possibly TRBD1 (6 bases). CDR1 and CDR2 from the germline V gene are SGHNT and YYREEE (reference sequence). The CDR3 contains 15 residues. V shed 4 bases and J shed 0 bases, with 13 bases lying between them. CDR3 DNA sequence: TGTGCCAGCAGCATGGGGGCAGGGATGAACACTGAAGCTTTCTTT. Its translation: CASSMGAGMNTEAFF.

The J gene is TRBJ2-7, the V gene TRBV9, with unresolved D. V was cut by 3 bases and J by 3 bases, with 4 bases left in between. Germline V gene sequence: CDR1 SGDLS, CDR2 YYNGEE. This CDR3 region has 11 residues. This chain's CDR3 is CASSGHYEQYF. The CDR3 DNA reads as TGTGCCAGCAGCGGACACTACGAGCAGTACTTC.

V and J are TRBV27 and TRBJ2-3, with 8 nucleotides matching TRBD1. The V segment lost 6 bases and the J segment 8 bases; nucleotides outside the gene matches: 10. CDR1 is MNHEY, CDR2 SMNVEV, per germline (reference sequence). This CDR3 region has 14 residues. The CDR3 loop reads CASRRAGGRGTQYF. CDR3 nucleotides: TGTGCCAGCAGGAGGGCAGGGGGCCGGGGTACGCAGTATTTT.

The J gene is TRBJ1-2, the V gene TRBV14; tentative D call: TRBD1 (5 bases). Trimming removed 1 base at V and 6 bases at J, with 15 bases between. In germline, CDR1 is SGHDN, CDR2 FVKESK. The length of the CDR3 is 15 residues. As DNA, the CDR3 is TGTGCCAGCAGCCAAGGCAGGGCAGGGATAAATGGCTACACCTTC. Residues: CASSQGRAGINGYTF.

CDR3 in amino acids: CASSNFLSGRFSYEQYF. The CDR3 region has the DNA TGTGCCAGCAGCAACTTCCTTTCCGGTCGCTTTAGCTACGAGCAGTACTTC. The chain is built from TRBV21-1 and TRBJ2-7; the table's TRBD2 call for D was not verified on the DNA. TRBV21-1 corresponds to a pseudogene. The CDR3 covers 17 residues.

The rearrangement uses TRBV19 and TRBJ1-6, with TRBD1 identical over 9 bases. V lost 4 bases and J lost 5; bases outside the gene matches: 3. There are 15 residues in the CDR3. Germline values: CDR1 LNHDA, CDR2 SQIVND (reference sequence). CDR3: CASSRGDRDNSPLHF. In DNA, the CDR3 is TGTGCCAGTAGTAGGGGGGACAGGGATAATTCACCCCTCCACTTT.

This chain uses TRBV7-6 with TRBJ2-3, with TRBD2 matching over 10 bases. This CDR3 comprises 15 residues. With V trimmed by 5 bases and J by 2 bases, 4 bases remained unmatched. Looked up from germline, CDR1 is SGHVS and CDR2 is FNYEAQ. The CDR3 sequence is CASSRTSGVTDTQYF. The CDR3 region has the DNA TGTGCCAGCAGCCGTACTAGCGGGGTCACAGATACGCAGTATTTT. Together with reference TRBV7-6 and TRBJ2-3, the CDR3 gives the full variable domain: GAGVSQSPRYKVTKRGQDVALRCDPISGHVSLYWYRQALGQGPEFLTYFNYEAQQDKSGLPNDRFSAERPEGSISTLTIQRTEQRDSAMYRCASSRTSGVTDTQYFGPGTRLTVL.

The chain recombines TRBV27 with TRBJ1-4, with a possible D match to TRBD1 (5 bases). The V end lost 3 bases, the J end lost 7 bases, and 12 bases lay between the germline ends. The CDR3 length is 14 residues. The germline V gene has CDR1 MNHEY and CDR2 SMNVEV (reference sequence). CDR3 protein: CASSLTLGAEKLFF. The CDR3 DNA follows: TGTGCCAGCAGTTTGACCTTAGGGGCTGAAAAACTGTTTTTT.

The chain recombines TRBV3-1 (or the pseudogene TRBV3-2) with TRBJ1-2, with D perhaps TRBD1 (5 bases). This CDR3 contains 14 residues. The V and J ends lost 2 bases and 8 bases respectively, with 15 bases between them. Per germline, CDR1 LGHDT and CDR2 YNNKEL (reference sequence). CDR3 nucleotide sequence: TGTGCCAGCAGCCAAACCCAGGGACTTAGGGGCTACACCTTC. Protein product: CASSQTQGLRGYTF.

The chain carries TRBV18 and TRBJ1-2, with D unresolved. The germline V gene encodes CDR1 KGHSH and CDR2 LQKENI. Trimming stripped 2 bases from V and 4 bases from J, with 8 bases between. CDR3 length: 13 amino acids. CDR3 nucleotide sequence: TGTGCCAGCTCACCAGGGGAGGTCTATGGCTACACCTTC. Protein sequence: CASSPGEVYGYTF.